This T cell receptor (beta chain) comes out of a study of long-term antiretroviral therapy in people with HIV. At survey level, the immunoSEQ assay was run in its v3.0 version. Sequencing set out to capture roughly 40,000-55,000 T-cell genomes per sample. Clones were sequenced by immunoSEQ multiplex PCR, and TCRdb holds only the in-frame ones, with some missing. This sample has about 15,000 clones, with about 91% found just once. This clone showed up just once. Its antigen is unknown. Study-wide results and caveats: Before ART, certain clones expanded, and these dominated the repertoire at all time points. Increased diversity was seen after ART, yet it remained lower than in transplant donor controls.

This CDR3 is built from 12 residues. The germline CDR1 and CDR2 sequences are GTSNPN and SVGIG (reference sequence). V was clipped by 3 bases and J by 2 bases, with 8 bases between them. The sequence came from a man in his 60s with HIV. The input for sequencing was unsorted PBMCs, taken 0.3 years after starting antiretroviral therapy. The chain recombines TRBV30 with TRBJ2-7; D not resolved. CDR3 region: CAWRGLAYEQYF. CDR3 sequence (DNA): TGTGCCTGGAGGGGCCTAGCCTACGAGCAGTACTTC.